One sample yielded the 20 T cell receptor beta chains listed below, sequenced in a study of post-analysis software for immune sequencing data. General study findings and limits: TRBV5-6, TRBV5-1 and TRBV20-1 were among four or five TRBV segments more frequent in patients than controls.

No cognate antigen is known for these TCRs. Prepared TCR beta cDNA libraries contained unique molecular identifiers. TCRdb reanalysed the PCR reads using MiXCR and keeps one entry per CDR3 protein. Among some 370,000 distinct CDR3 sequences listed, about a third were seen once. Sequenced: blood. The origin of the receptors is a girl under 18 with multiple sclerosis.

This clonotype came up a few times. The chain is built from TRBV20-1 and TRBJ1-1, with unresolved D. The V gene's germline CDR1 is DFQATT and CDR2 SNEGSKA (reference sequence). The CDR3 is made up of 11 amino acids. The CDR3 loop reads CNAPYGTEAFF. CDR3 bases: TGCAATGCCCCCTATGGCACTGAAGCTTTCTTT.

The chain is built from TRBV4-1 and TRBJ2-7; the match to TRBD2 covers 8 bases. J lost 2 bases, V lost 5 bases, and 5 bases had no gene match. Germline loops: CDR1 MGHRA, CDR2 YSYEKL. CDR3 length equals 14 residues. CDR3 DNA: TGCGCCAGCAGCAATCCCGGGAGGGCCTACGAGCAGTACTTC. Translated, it gives CASSNPGRAYEQYF.

V and J are TRBV20-1 and TRBJ2-7; 9 bases match TRBD2. Germline assignment: CDR1 DFQATT and CDR2 SNEGSKA (reference sequence). The CDR3 is 15 residues long. Germline trimming cut 3 bases from V and 4 bases from J; bases unmatched to any gene: 10. The CDR3, as DNA: TGCAGTGCTAGTACTGTAGCGGGGGCGTCATACGAGCAGTACTTC. Translation gives CSASTVAGASYEQYF.

Ten or more counts support this clonotype. The chain couples TRBV7-2 to TRBJ2-1, with D possibly being TRBD1 or TRBD2 (6 bases each). V lost 4 bases to trimming and J lost 4 bases, with 14 bases between them. This CDR3 has 15 residues. The germline V gene encodes CDR1 SGHTA and CDR2 FQGNSA. This CDR3 is CASSSFGGYYNEQFF. CDR3 DNA: TGTGCCAGCAGCTCCTTCGGGGGCTATTACAATGAGCAGTTCTTC. The complete variable domain, with remaining parts taken from reference TRBV7-2 and TRBJ2-1, reads GAGVSQSPSNKVTEKGKDVELRCDPISGHTALYWYRQSLGQGLEFLIYFQGNSAPDKSGLPSDRFSAERTGGSVSTLTIQRTQQEDSAVYLCASSSFGGYYNEQFFGPGTRLTVL.

This clonotype was picked up a small number of times. At one boundary the junction diverges from the germline segment, which might be a read error. CDR3 protein: CANSPYVLTDNEQFF. The CDR3 region has the DNA TGTGCCAACAGCCCTTATGTATTAACGGACAATGAGCAGTTCTTC. V usage is TRBV7-2 and J usage is TRBJ2-1; D gene ambiguous. The CDR3 spans 15 residues. In germline, CDR1 is SGHTA, CDR2 FQGNSA. Together with reference TRBV7-2 and TRBJ2-1, the CDR3 gives the full variable domain: GAGVSQSPSNKVTEKGKDVELRCDPISGHTALYWYRQSLGQGLEFLIYFQGNSAPDKSGLPSDRFSAERTGGSVSTLTIQRTQQEDSAVYLCANSPYVLTDNEQFFGPGTRLTVL.

The chain employs TRBV6-5 and TRBJ2-5; 7 bases line up with TRBD1. V was pared by 0 bases and J by 5 bases, with 3 bases of the junction left unmatched. The germline CDR1 and CDR2 sequences are MNHEY and SVGAGI. This CDR3 comprises 14 residues. CDR3 in DNA: TGTGCCAGCAGTTACTCGACAGGGAAGGAGACCCAGTACTTC. This encodes CASSYSTGKETQYF.

This clonotype is a singleton in its sample. V and J are TRBV6-5 and TRBJ1-2, with a possible D match to TRBD1 (5 bases). V was pared by 5 bases and J by 5 bases, with 15 bases between. Germline V gives CDR1 MNHEY, CDR2 SVGAGI. The CDR3 totals 14 residues. The CDR3 coding sequence is TGTGCCAGCAGTCCCCGAGGTACAGGTTATGGCTACACCTTC. Amino acid sequence: CASSPRGTGYGYTF.

This rearrangement joins TRBV7-9 to TRBJ1-4; 8 positions match TRBD1. J gave up 0 bases and V 5 bases, and 11 bases lay outside the gene matches. The CDR3 is 18 residues long. Germline V lookup: CDR1 SEHNR, CDR2 FQNEAQ (reference sequence). CDR3 nucleotide sequence: TGTGCCAGCAGCCGAGCGGGGACAGGACAATCAACTAATGAAAAACTGTTTTTT. Amino acids: CASSRAGTGQSTNEKLFF.

The gene calls are TRBV12-3 or TRBV12-4 and TRBJ2-1; TRBD1 matches 7 bases. The CDR3 spans 16 residues. The J segment lost 0 bases and the V segment lost 1 base, leaving 3 bases of the junction unmatched. CDR3 DNA: TGTGCCAGCAGTTTAGGGGCAGGGGGCTCCTACAATGAGCAGTTCTTC. Its protein is CASSLGAGGSYNEQFF.

V gene TRBV25-1 combines with J gene TRBJ2-7, with 8 bases that match TRBD2. The CDR3 contains 13 residues. Per germline, CDR1 MGHDK and CDR2 SYGVNS. Unmatched junction bases numbered 6, after V lost 8 bases and J lost 3 bases. CDR3 DNA sequence: TGTGCCAGCTCCGGGACTAGGCGCTACGAGCAGTACTTC. Translating it yields CASSGTRRYEQYF.

The chain has TRBV27 and TRBJ1-2; 10 bases are shared with TRBD1. Germline trimming cut 6 bases from V and 4 bases from J; bases unmatched to any gene: 14. The CDR3 consists of 17 residues. CDR1 is MNHEY, CDR2 SMNVEV, per germline (reference sequence). CDR3 coding DNA: TGTGCCAGCAGACCTTTACCCGTGACAGGGGGCACCTATGGCTACACCTTC. Its translation is CASRPLPVTGGTYGYTF.

Turning to this clonotype: Sequence at one end of the junction differs from germline and may be a read error. This chain links TRBV3-1 with TRBJ1-5; TRBD1 aligns across 7 bases. The CDR3 is made up of 15 amino acids. Germline V CDR1 and CDR2: LGHDT, YNNKEL (reference sequence). CDR3 sequence reads: CASSPQTGNNRPQHF. DNA for the CDR3: TGTGCCAGCAGCCCTCAGACAGGGAACAATCGGCCCCAGCATTTT.

This clonotype was observed a handful of times. The rearrangement uses TRBV27 and TRBJ1-6, with 7 bases matching TRBD1. The junction had 6 bases not matched to a gene; V was cut back by 4 bases and J by 0 bases. CDR3 length equals 17 residues. Germline CDR1 MNHEY, CDR2 SMNVEV (reference sequence). The CDR3 region has the DNA TGTGCCAGCAGTTCACTGACAGGGAGCTCCTATAATTCACCCCTCCACTTT. Protein sequence: CASSSLTGSSYNSPLHF.

This chain uses TRBV28 with TRBJ2-6, with TRBD1 as a possible D gene (6 bases). The CDR3 is 16 amino acids. Germline lookup yields CDR1 MDHEN and CDR2 SYDVKM. Trimming took off 3 bases at V and 2 bases at J, with 11 bases between the two ends. The CDR3 coding sequence is TGTGCCAGCAGTTTCTCAGGGGCGGCTGGGGCCAACGTCCTGACTTTC. It is translated as CASSFSGAAGANVLTF.

This clonotype was seen just once. The chain links TRBV12-3 or TRBV12-4 to TRBJ2-7; D possibly corresponds to TRBD1 (6 bases). The J call is doubtful: the DNA matches TRBJ2-4 better. The CDR3 extends over 16 amino acids. CDR3 bases: TGTGCCAGCAGTTCCGGGTACAGGGATACCAAAAACATTCAGTACTTC. Translation gives CASSSGYRDTKNIQYF.

The chain employs TRBV28 and TRBJ2-5; D is undetermined. The V gene lost 5 bases and the J gene lost 4 bases, with 11 bases spanning the gap. The CDR3 extends over 13 amino acids. Germline V gives CDR1 MDHEN, CDR2 SYDVKM. CDR3 sequence: CASSLPPGETQYF. The CDR3 DNA sequence: TGTGCCAGCAGTCTTCCCCCCGGAGAGACCCAGTACTTC. The full variable domain, rest sourced from reference TRBV28 and TRBJ2-5, is DVKVTQSSRYLVKRTGEKVFLECVQDMDHENMFWYRQDPGLGLRLIYFSYDVKMKEKGDIPEGYSVSREKKERFSLILESASTNQTSMYLCASSLPPGETQYFGPGTRLLVL.

This clonotype has a single count. The V and J genes are TRBV14 and TRBJ2-1; no reliable D call. Germline V gene sequence: CDR1 SGHDN, CDR2 FVKESK. This CDR3 is built from 18 residues. Trimming left V 0 bases short and J 0 bases short, with 15 bases between. The chain's CDR3 is CASSQEEVSRSSYNEQFF. DNA for the CDR3: TGTGCCAGCAGCCAAGAAGAAGTCAGTCGGAGCTCCTACAATGAGCAGTTCTTC.

Of note for this clonotype: This may stem from a read error, because a much larger clone lies one nucleotide away. This chain joins TRBV12-3 or TRBV12-4 and TRBJ1-1; D gene unclear. V shed 6 bases and J shed 3 bases, with 8 bases lying between them. CDR3 size: 12 residues. The CDR3 loop is CASRGSYTEAFF. CDR3 DNA: TGTGCCAGCAGGGGGTCGTACACTGAAGCTTTCTTT.

A note on this clonotype: Its ends do not fully match the called genes, so a read error is possible. This chain uses TRBV25-1 with TRBJ2-7; no reliable D call. The germline CDR1 and CDR2 sequences are MGHDK and SYGVNS. The CDR3 has 16 residues. The CDR3 DNA reads as TGTGCCAGCAGTGACGAGCCCAATGTCCCCTCCTACGAGCGGTACTTC. Its protein is CASSDEPNVPSYERYF.

This clonotype has only a few counts. This rearrangement joins TRBV6-6 to TRBJ1-5, with D unclear. The germline V and J ends were trimmed by 3 bases and 1 base, with 13 bases remaining between them. Per germline, CDR1 MNHNY and CDR2 SVGAGI (reference sequence). The CDR3 is 16 amino acids. CDR3 in DNA: TGTGCCAGCAGTTATAGGCCTGCCGGGAGCAATCAGCCCCAGCATTTT. It specifies CASSYRPAGSNQPQHF.